This passage covers 26 T cell receptor beta chains from one sample sequenced in a study of regulatory T cells in long-lasting Graves disease. Sample time point: persistent/refractory GD, antithyroid drugs over 5 years with positive TRAb. Preparation of the TCR library used RNA extracted from PBMCs. Researchers made TCR beta libraries by using iRepertoire HTBI primers and running Arm-PCR on CDR3 regions. From the multiplex PCR reads, TCRdb called clonotypes with MiXCR, one entry per CDR3 protein. Of 600,000 to 850,000 distinct CDR3 sequences listed, approximately 31% were seen once; the top ten hold 42%. The starting material was peripheral blood mononuclear cells (PBMCs), obtained when the disease was refractory, from a patient treated with antithyroid drugs. These receptors were obtained from a female donor with Graves disease.

With regard to this clonotype: Possible read error: a much larger clone is one base away. This sequence joins TRBV28 and TRBJ1-2, with no clear D. Germline loops: CDR1 MDHEN, CDR2 SYDVKM. V lost 7 bases and J 4 bases, leaving 10 bases between the germline ends. This CDR3 spans 12 amino acids. The CDR3 loop is CASKPAPYGYTF. The CDR3 coding sequence is TGTGCCAGCAAACCTGCCCCCTATGGCTACACCTTC.

This clonotype was recorded many times. The chain combines TRBV25-1 with TRBJ1-1; D unclear. Per germline, CDR1 MGHDK and CDR2 SYGVNS. The CDR3 contains 13 residues. Trimming pared 3 bases from V and 1 base from J, leaving 6 bases between. CDR3 in amino acids: CASSESRNTEAFF. The CDR3 bases are TGTGCCAGCAGTGAGTCCAGGAACACTGAAGCTTTCTTT.

The chain recombines TRBV5-5 with TRBJ2-7, with a tentative D call TRBD2 (5 bases). CDR1 SGHKS and CDR2 YYEKEE come from the germline V gene (reference sequence). CDR3 length: 15 residues. V lost 4 bases, J lost 2 bases, and 16 bases lay in between. The CDR3 is CASSTPASGTYEQYF. The CDR3 DNA follows: TGTGCCAGCAGCACCCCAGCGAGCGGCACCTACGAGCAGTACTTC. Full variable domain (outside the CDR3, taken from reference TRBV5-5 and TRBJ2-7): DAGVTQSPTHLIKTRGQQVTLRCSPISGHKSVSWYQQVLGQGPQFIFQYYEKEERGRGNFPDRFSARQFPNYSSELNVNALLLGDSALYLCASSTPASGTYEQYFGPGTRLTVT.

The chain recombines TRBV9 with TRBJ2-3; 7 bases are a match to TRBD2. Germline CDR1 reads SGDLS; CDR2 reads YYNGEE. The J segment lost 4 bases and the V segment lost 0 bases, leaving 14 bases of the junction unmatched. This CDR3 is 18 amino acids long. Here the CDR3 reads CASSVELAERSRPDTQYF. The CDR3 bases are TGTGCCAGCAGCGTAGAGCTAGCGGAGCGATCCCGCCCAGATACGCAGTATTTT. The whole variable domain, filled in from reference TRBV9 and TRBJ2-3, reads DSGVTQTPKHLITATGQRVTLRCSPRSGDLSVYWYQQSLDQGLQFLIQYYNGEERAKGNILERFSAQQFPDLHSELNLSSLELGDSALYFCASSVELAERSRPDTQYFGPGTRLTVL.

This clonotype has only a few counts. The chain combines TRBV6-1 with TRBJ1-3; 7 positions match TRBD1. The CDR3 totals 13 residues. V lost 11 bases and J lost 4; bases outside the gene matches: 8. Germline lookup yields CDR1 MNHNS and CDR2 SASEGT. The CDR3: CASEVDRGNTIYF. The CDR3 DNA reads as TGTGCCTCTGAAGTGGACAGGGGAAACACCATATATTTT.

This chain joins TRBV6-1 and TRBJ2-7, with D maybe TRBD1 (5 bases). The CDR3 totals 14 residues. From germline, CDR1 is MNHNS and CDR2 SASEGT. Trimming removed 5 bases at V and 5 bases at J, with 16 bases between. CDR3 in amino acids: CASSRDSRVHEQYF. The DNA of the CDR3 is TGTGCCAGCAGTAGAGACAGTCGAGTCCACGAGCAGTACTTC.

The chain recombines TRBV2 with TRBJ2-4; D is perhaps TRBD1 or TRBD2 (5 bases each). Trimming removed 0 bases at V and 12 bases at J, with 15 bases between. The CDR3 is 14 residues long. From germline, CDR1 is SNHLY and CDR2 FYNNEI. The CDR3 nucleotides are TGTGCCAGCAGTGAAGCGCTTGGATCTGGGGGTCAGTACTTC. Amino acid sequence: CASSEALGSGGQYF.

On this clonotype itself: A junction boundary mismatches the germline segment, possibly from a read error. V is TRBV6-4 and J is TRBJ2-7; TRBD1 aligns across 7 bases. The CDR3 is 15 residues long. Germline loops: CDR1 MRHNA, CDR2 SNTAGT. Here the CDR3 reads CASSYSGPPGGEQYF. In nucleotides, the CDR3 is TGTGCCAGCAGTTACTCGGGACCCCCAGGGGGCGAGCAGTACTTC.

V usage is TRBV6-1 and J usage is TRBJ1-3, with TRBD1 identical over 12 bases. CDR3 length: 16 residues. The V gene's germline CDR1 is MNHNS and CDR2 SASEGT. Unmatched junction bases numbered 6, after V lost 7 bases and J lost 2 bases. Here the CDR3 reads CASTRGTGGTGNTIYF. Here the CDR3 DNA reads TGTGCCAGCACCAGGGGGACAGGGGGCACTGGAAACACCATATATTTT.

This clonotype has at least ten counts. The chain employs TRBV3-1 and TRBJ1-5; D not resolved. V was pared by 3 bases and J by 0 bases, with 6 bases between. Germline V lookup: CDR1 LGHDT, CDR2 YNNKEL (reference sequence). CDR3 length: 14 amino acids. This CDR3 reads CASSQTYSNQPQHF. The CDR3 DNA is TGTGCCAGCAGCCAGACATATAGCAATCAGCCCCAGCATTTT.

This chain links TRBV5-1 with TRBJ1-2; 7 bases are a match to TRBD1. Germline values: CDR1 SGHRS, CDR2 YFSETQ. The CDR3 has 14 residues. J lost 6 bases, V lost 5 bases, and 10 bases had no gene match. In nucleotides, the CDR3 is TGCGCCAGCAGTAAAGGGACAGCCGGCGATGGCTACACCTTC. Amino acid sequence: CASSKGTAGDGYTF.

This clonotype appeared a single time. The chain is built from TRBV6-1 and TRBJ1-5, with D maybe TRBD1 (5 bases). The V end was cut by 0 bases, the J end by 5 bases, with 11 bases between. Germline CDR1 reads MNHNS; CDR2 reads SASEGT. This CDR3 contains 15 residues. CDR3 nucleotides: TGTGCCAGCAGTGAAGCCCTCCCCAGGGATCAGCCCCAGCATTTT. This translates into CASSEALPRDQPQHF.

The chain joins TRBV20-1 to TRBJ2-5; TRBD2 matches at 14 bases. The CDR3 is 14 amino acids. V was clipped by 4 bases and J by 5 bases; unmatched bases: 3. The germline gives CDR1 DFQATT, CDR2 SNEGSKA (reference sequence). CDR3 sequence (DNA): TGCAGTGCTACGACTAGCGGGAGGGCCGAGACCCAGTACTTC. Its translation is CSATTSGRAETQYF.

This clonotype has just a few counts. The chain joins TRBV6-1 to TRBJ1-2, with D unresolved. Deletions cut 2 bases from V and 4 bases from J, with 8 bases between. CDR1 is MNHNS, CDR2 SASEGT, per germline. This CDR3 is 13 amino acids long. The CDR3 region has the DNA TGTGCCAGCAGTGAAAAATCTCCCTATGGCTACACCTTC. Its protein is CASSEKSPYGYTF.

The rearrangement uses TRBV28 and TRBJ2-7; tentative D call: TRBD2 (6 bases). The CDR3 is made up of 14 amino acids. Germline loops: CDR1 MDHEN, CDR2 SYDVKM. The germline V and J ends were trimmed by 6 bases and 4 bases, with 16 bases remaining between them. The CDR3 reads CASRLAESKYEQYF. The CDR3 DNA follows: TGTGCCAGCAGACTAGCCGAATCTAAGTACGAGCAGTACTTC.

For this clonotype: At one of its ends the junction is not consistent with the germline gene, which may arise from a read error. The rearrangement links TRBV7-2 to TRBJ1-2; D is perhaps TRBD1 (6 bases). The germline gives CDR1 SGHTA, CDR2 FQGNSA. This CDR3 has 13 residues. The CDR3 here is CASSSLGGAGYAF. CDR3 nucleotide sequence: TGTGCCAGCAGCTCACTCGGGGGCGCGGGCTACGCCTTC. Full variable domain (outside the CDR3, taken from reference TRBV7-2 and TRBJ1-2): GAGVSQSPSNKVTEKGKDVELRCDPISGHTALYWYRQSLGQGLEFLIYFQGNSAPDKSGLPSDRFSAERTGGSVSTLTIQRTQQEDSAVYLCASSSLGGAGYAFGSGTRLTVV.

The J gene is TRBJ1-1, the V gene TRBV20-1; a possible D gene is TRBD1 (6 bases). Trimming took 6 bases from V and 4 from J, leaving 15 bases between them. CDR1 DFQATT and CDR2 SNEGSKA come from the germline V gene (reference sequence). The CDR3 has 13 amino acids. The CDR3 nucleotides read TGCAGTGCAGAAGGACAGAGGAGCACTGAAGCTTTCTTT. It translates to CSAEGQRSTEAFF.

In this sample, this clonotype turned up a few times. The rearrangement joins TRBV27 to TRBJ1-6; D remains unclear. Trimming removed 4 bases at V and 9 bases at J, with 16 bases between. Germline CDR1 MNHEY, CDR2 SMNVEV (reference sequence). The CDR3 loop spans 15 amino acids. CDR3 loop: CASSWAVTVGSPLHF. CDR3 bases: TGTGCCAGCAGTTGGGCCGTGACGGTGGGTTCACCCCTCCACTTT.

Many counts were recorded for this clonotype. CDR3 bases: TGTGCCAGCAGTTACGGGACTAGCGGGAGCAACATTCAGTACTTC. Translating it yields CASSYGTSGSNIQYF. The V and J genes are TRBV2 and TRBJ2-4; 14 bases align to TRBD2. CDR3 length: 15 residues. Trimming cost V 5 bases and J 7 bases; bases outside gene matches: 4. Germline assignment: CDR1 SNHLY and CDR2 FYNNEI.

The chain uses TRBV12-5 and TRBJ1-1; possible D gene TRBD1, 5 bases. The CDR3 runs 14 residues. Per the germline V gene, CDR1 is LGHNT and CDR2 is FRNRAP. Deletions cut 3 bases from V and 5 bases from J, with 13 bases between. DNA of the CDR3: TGTGCTAGTGGTTTAGGGACCATAGGGACTGAAGCTTTCTTT. Amino acids: CASGLGTIGTEAFF. Full variable domain (missing parts from reference TRBV12-5 and TRBJ1-1): DARVTQTPRHKVTEMGQEVTMRCQPILGHNTVFWYRQTMMQGLELLAYFRNRAPLDDSGMPKDRFSAEMPDATLATLKIQPSEPRDSAVYFCASGLGTIGTEAFFGQGTRLTVV.

The sample holds many counts of this clonotype. V and J are TRBV27 and TRBJ1-5; D gene uncertain. The germline V gene encodes CDR1 MNHEY and CDR2 SMNVEV (reference sequence). The V end lost 4 bases, the J end lost 3 bases, and 7 bases lay between the germline ends. CDR3 length: 13 residues. The CDR3 loop reads CASSSGINQPQHF. CDR3 nucleotides: TGTGCCAGCAGTTCGGGGATCAATCAGCCCCAGCATTTT.

The V call is TRBV6-1, the J call TRBJ2-7; TRBD2 matches 7 bases. In germline, CDR1 is MNHNS, CDR2 SASEGT. The J segment lost 5 bases and the V segment lost 5 bases, leaving 9 bases of the junction unmatched. The CDR3 is 14 amino acids. This CDR3 is CASSLLGRADEQYF. DNA for the CDR3: TGTGCCAGCAGTCTTTTGGGGAGGGCGGACGAGCAGTACTTC.

This clonotype was picked up a small number of times. The V gene is TRBV6-5, the J gene TRBJ1-5, with D unclear. The CDR3 has 16 residues. The V and J ends lost 2 bases and 0 bases respectively, with 11 bases between them. Per germline, CDR1 MNHEY and CDR2 SVGAGI. CDR3 nucleotide sequence: TGTGCCAGCAGTTACGGTCGACCGTATAGCAATCAGCCCCAGCATTTT. It specifies CASSYGRPYSNQPQHF.

The chain combines TRBV19 with TRBJ1-3; D is unresolved. The CDR3 runs 17 residues. V lost 3 bases to trimming and J lost 1 base, with 16 bases between them. Germline CDR1 LNHDA, CDR2 SQIVND (reference sequence). The CDR3 sequence is CASSIYGRARSGNTIYF. The CDR3 DNA reads TGTGCCAGTAGTATTTACGGGCGAGCACGGTCTGGAAACACCATATATTTT.

This clonotype was recorded a few times. One end of the junction does not line up with germline, which may come from a read error. The chain joins TRBV12-3 or TRBV12-4 to TRBJ1-5; D uncertain. The CDR3 extends over 12 amino acids. Here the CDR3 reads CANSFDRGPQHF. The CDR3, as DNA: TGTGCCAACAGTTTCGACCGAGGGCCCCAGCATTTT.

As for this clonotype: A read error may produce the germline difference seen at one junction end. This rearrangement joins TRBV28 to TRBJ1-6; D might be TRBD1 (6 bases). The germline gives CDR1 MDHEN, CDR2 SYDVKM. The CDR3 extends over 18 amino acids. The CDR3 DNA reads TGTGTCAGCACTAAGACAAGGGGGGGGGTATCATATAATTCACCCCTCCACTTT. It specifies CVSTKTRGGVSYNSPLHF.